This note documents a single T cell receptor (beta chain) sequence. The antigen is not known. This entry is derived from a study of cytomegalovirus exposure and HLA in healthy donors. The overall study: Across some 400 genotyped donors, about 86% landed in the Caucasian-associated ancestry cluster.

Overall study findings and caveats: In an earlier analysis, in roughly 600 donors, most V segments appeared productive either ~87% or ~30% of the time. It was shown in a later analysis that HLA-associated TCR beta chains were more clonally expanded than other, equally common chains. A cluster of highly shared sequence variants was likely a sequencing artifact.

The CDR3 has 15 amino acids. The germline CDR1 and CDR2 sequences are LGHNA and YSLEER. The V and J ends lost 5 bases and 2 bases respectively, with 10 bases between them. PCR primers comprised 60 Vbeta and 13 Jbeta primers. Using immunoSEQ multiplex PCR, the repertoire was profiled, and TCRdb retains in-frame clones only, with some absent. The sample yields roughly 160,000 clones, 80% seen once. The TCR originated in a woman in her forties or fifties in good health and CMV-seronegative. Material: PBMCs. The genes are TRBV4-3 and TRBJ2-6; no definite D call. CDR3 amino acids: CASSAQNAGANVLTF. The CDR3, as DNA: TGCGCCAGCAGCGCACAGAACGCTGGGGCCAACGTCCTGACTTTC.